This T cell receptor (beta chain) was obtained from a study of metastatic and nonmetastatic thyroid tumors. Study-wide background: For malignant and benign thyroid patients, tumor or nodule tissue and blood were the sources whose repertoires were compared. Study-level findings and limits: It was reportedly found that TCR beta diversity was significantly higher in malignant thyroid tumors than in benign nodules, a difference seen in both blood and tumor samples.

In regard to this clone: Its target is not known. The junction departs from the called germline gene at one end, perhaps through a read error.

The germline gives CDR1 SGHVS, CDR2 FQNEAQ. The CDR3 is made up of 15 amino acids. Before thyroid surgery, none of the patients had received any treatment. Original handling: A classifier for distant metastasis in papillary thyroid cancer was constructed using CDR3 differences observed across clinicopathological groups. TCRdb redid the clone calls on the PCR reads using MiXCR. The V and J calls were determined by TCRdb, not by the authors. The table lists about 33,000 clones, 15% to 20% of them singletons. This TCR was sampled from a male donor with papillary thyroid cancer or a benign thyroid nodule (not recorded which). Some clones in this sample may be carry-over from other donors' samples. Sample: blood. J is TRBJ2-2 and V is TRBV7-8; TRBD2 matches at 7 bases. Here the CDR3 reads CSSSLWGGNTGDLFF. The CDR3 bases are TGTTCCAGCAGCTTGTGGGGGGGGAACACCGGGGATCTGTTTTTT. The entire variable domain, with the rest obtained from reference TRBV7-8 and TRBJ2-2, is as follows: GAGVSQSPRYKVAKRGQDVALRCDPISGHVSLFWYQQALGQGPEFLTYFQNEAQLDKSGLPSDRFFAERPEGSVSTLKIQRTQQEDSAVYLCSSSLWGGNTGDLFFGEGSRLTVL.